This T cell receptor (beta chain) was recorded in a study of blood T cell repertoires in COVID-19 (dated by TCRdb to 2019 to 2021). About the investigation overall: Samples from collaborators originated in the United States, Italy and Spain and spanned both the acute and convalescent phases of COVID-19. The repertoires were made available in a free public database intended to serve as a resource for research on the immune response to SARS-CoV-2. Deeply sampled blood TCRbeta repertoires from subjects exposed to, actively infected with, or recovered from COVID-19 were included in the dataset. Where HLA class I and class II types were available, the types were taken from metadata supplied by the sample provider, not from assay-based typing. Nearly every sample came with metadata listing a de-identified subject ID, COVID-19 status, age in years and sex. The prospective study material was composed of cDNA or gDNA derived from T cells, B-cell-depleted T cells, or PBMCs. The samples were drawn from the first 160 participants of the ongoing ImmuneRACE study and from some 1,300 subjects provided by 6 global collaborators.

What the study reported, not specific to this receptor: The amount of clinical and demographic metadata varied by source and participant and was provided uncurated.

Inclusive of the bounding cysteine and phenylalanine, the CDR3 is 17 residues long. Solely the CDR3 DNA is kept, with 51 bases framed from the first base. For this clone: The specificity of this receptor is unknown. Qualities for individual bases were not recorded, and no much larger clone is one base off.

Participants in the prospective study were enrolled through a virtual design, were aged roughly 18 to 100 years, and lived in 24 United States geographic areas. In the prospective study, participants were assigned to cohorts based on the clinical history participants reported in a screening survey and a study questionnaire. For ImmuneRACE Cohort 3, a participant was defined as recovered based on two consecutive negative NP/OP PCR tests, clearance by a healthcare professional, or resolution of symptoms. In the prospective study, mobile phlebotomists collected whole blood, serum and a nasopharyngeal or oropharyngeal swab from each participant. Prospective study participants could optionally give additional blood draws and questionnaires over an approximately 2-month period. Blood samples from the prospective study were shipped frozen or at room temperature prior to DNA extraction. TCRbeta CDR3 regions were amplified from genomic DNA using the immunoSEQ Assay, a bias-controlled multiplex PCR. Concerning the study's data processing: Within the assay, amplification of reference gene primers was used to estimate how many nucleated cells each sample contained. To quantify the absolute abundance of each unique TCRbeta CDR3 rearrangement, sequence reads were collapsed and filtered. For each sample, productive Simpson clonality was calculated by taking the square root of Simpson's diversity index across productive rearrangements. The source is immuneACCESS, and TCRdb retained only in-frame sequences with V and J called. Part of the clones is not carried over; for the studies checked, unresolved V genes explain less than half of this, and the remainder is unexplained. That table supplies the V and J calls and clone size; D and trimming were determined from the DNA. This sample lists 150,000 to 250,000 clones; about four fifths were detected once. 6.5% to 9.5% of the sample rests with the top ten.

Sample: PBMCs or T cells enriched from blood (not recorded which). The receptor was derived from a man aged 40-49 years who had recovered from COVID-19. The sequence joins TRBV21-1 to TRBJ2-7; the D call of TRBD1 is as the table states it, not checked on the DNA. TRBV21-1 counts as a pseudogene. The CDR3 in this case is CASSSWYRTGRAYEQYF. The DNA is as follows: TGTGCCAGCAGCTCATGGTACCGGACAGGGAGGGCCTACGAGCAGTACTTC.